The 10 T cell receptor beta chains below all came from one sample that was sequenced in a study of shared clonotypes between healthy human individuals (dated by TCRdb to 2019 to 2021). Receptor libraries were prepared by the immunoSEQ multiplex PCR assay. TCRdb carries this immuneACCESS record with in-frame sequences only. Its versions omit some clonotypes, under half of them owing to an unresolved V gene in the studies checked, with the rest unexplained. The sample table records 400,000 to 600,000 clones; roughly 77% of these occur just once. The ten biggest clones cover 13% of the sample. Source material: PBMCs. These receptors were taken from a woman aged 40 to 50 in good health. Some clones in this sample may be carry-over from other donors' samples.

This clone was observed many times. This chain uses TRBV6-4 with TRBJ2-1, with 7 bases identical to TRBD2. Germline lookup yields CDR1 MRHNA and CDR2 SNTAGT. This CDR3 region has 15 residues. V was pared by 0 bases and J by 7 bases, with 6 bases of the junction left unmatched. CDR3 coding DNA: TGTGCCAGCAGTGACTCGGCGGCGGGGGTGAATGAGCAGTTCTTC. Amino acid sequence: CASSDSAAGVNEQFF.

V usage is TRBV25-1 and J usage is TRBJ2-1; D unresolved. Germline V CDR1 and CDR2: MGHDK, SYGVNS. The V and J ends lost 3 bases and 3 bases respectively, with 9 bases between them. The CDR3 spans 14 residues. The CDR3 spells CASSDATFYNEQFF. In DNA form, the CDR3 reads TGTGCCAGCAGTGATGCAACATTCTACAATGAGCAGTTCTTC.

The chain carries TRBV4-1 and TRBJ2-2; 11 nucleotides align to TRBD2. CDR3 size: 17 residues. Germline assignment: CDR1 MGHRA and CDR2 YSYEKL. V trimming: 4 bases; J trimming: 3 bases; junction bases outside the gene matches: 7. The CDR3 sequence is CASSRVPGLADTGELFF. CDR3 DNA: TGCGCCAGCAGCCGAGTACCGGGACTAGCGGACACCGGGGAGCTGTTTTTT.

The chain employs TRBV4-1 and TRBJ2-7; perhaps TRBD1 as D (6 bases). The V end lost 0 bases, the J end lost 1 base, and 10 bases lay between the germline ends. Germline V gene data show CDR1 as MGHRA and CDR2 as YSYEKL. The CDR3 length is 15 residues. The CDR3 protein is CASSQDSGQSYEQYF. CDR3 sequence (DNA): TGCGCCAGCAGCCAAGATAGTGGACAGTCCTACGAGCAGTACTTC.

This clone has a count of ten or more. The chain links TRBV21-1 to TRBJ2-7; the listed D gene, TRBD2, was not tested against the DNA. TRBV21-1 represents a pseudogene. This CDR3 has 12 amino acids. The CDR3 protein is CASRAITYEQYF. For the CDR3, the DNA is TGTGCCAGCAGAGCAATTACCTACGAGCAGTACTTC.

The chain couples TRBV19 to TRBJ1-5; D gene unclear. This CDR3 region has 14 residues. Trimming pared 2 bases from V and 6 bases from J, leaving 11 bases between. CDR1 is LNHDA and CDR2 is SQIVND in the germline V gene (reference sequence). This chain's CDR3 is CASSIPYSGQPQHF. The CDR3, as DNA: TGTGCCAGTAGTATACCTTATAGCGGTCAGCCCCAGCATTTT.

The chain combines TRBV10-3 with TRBJ2-2; 11 bases are a match to TRBD2. V shed 7 bases, J shed 6 bases, and the junction held 4 bases outside the gene matches. Per germline, CDR1 ENHRY and CDR2 SYGVKD. This CDR3 spans 14 amino acids. CDR3 in amino acids: CAITRLAGSGELFF. CDR3 DNA: TGTGCCATCACACGACTAGCGGGATCCGGGGAGCTGTTTTTT.

As regards this clone: Given a much more abundant clone one base away, this may be a read error. This chain connects TRBV4-3 to TRBJ1-4; 8 bases match TRBD1. CDR1 is LGHNA and CDR2 is YSLEER in the germline V gene. Trimming at V came to 5 bases and at J to 6 bases, leaving 8 bases not matched to a gene. This CDR3 is 15 amino acids long. The CDR3 here is CASSSTGGWDEKLFF. CDR3 sequence (DNA): TGCGCCAGCAGCTCAACAGGGGGTTGGGATGAAAAACTGTTTTTT.

This chain uses TRBV25-1 with TRBJ2-7, with D possibly TRBD1 on 6 matching bases. The ends were cut back, 1 base at V and 6 bases at J, with 10 bases in the middle. Germline lookup yields CDR1 MGHDK and CDR2 SYGVNS. The CDR3 is 13 amino acids. The CDR3 DNA is TGTGCCAGCAGTGAATTCGACAGGCGCGAGCAGTACTTC. It codes for CASSEFDRREQYF.

The gene calls are TRBV6-1 and TRBJ1-4; the D is unclear. Germline CDR1 is MNHNS and CDR2 is SASEGT. The CDR3 runs to 15 residues. The ends were cut back, 2 bases at V and 6 bases at J, with 13 bases in the middle. CDR3 sequence reads: CASSELAEGYEKLFF. CDR3 nucleotide sequence: TGTGCCAGCAGTGAACTGGCAGAGGGATATGAAAAACTGTTTTTT.